Sequencing of this T cell receptor beta chain was carried out in a study of technical replicates of blood from a handful of donors. The CDR3 runs to 15 residues. Germline V lookup: CDR1 MDHEN, CDR2 SYDVKM. V shed 3 bases and J 6 bases; nucleotides not matched to a gene: 2. Some clones are missing from TCRdb's copy, which holds only in-frame ones; the method was immunoSEQ multiplex PCR. The data show 65,000 to 85,000 clones, with 95% to 98% seen just once and roughly 0.15% held by the top ten. The genes are TRBV28 and TRBJ2-1; TRBD2 matches 13 bases. The clonotype originates from a human donor in good health. The specimen sequenced was T cells isolated from PBMCs. The CDR3 region is CASSFGTSGINEQFF. The CDR3 nucleotides read TGTGCCAGCAGTTTTGGGACTAGCGGGATCAATGAGCAGTTCTTC.